These 17 T cell receptor beta chains originate from one sample sequenced in a study of T cell changes during pregnancy in multiple sclerosis. The table came from immunoSEQ multiplex PCR; TCRdb's copy has only in-frame clones and leaves some out. The sample includes around 39,000 clones, over 75% of them seen just once. This sample comprised CD8+ T cells from peripheral blood mononuclear cells, obtained in the first trimester of pregnancy. These TCRs come from a female donor with multiple sclerosis, enrolled in a pregnancy study.

In its sample, this clone was seen a few times. The chain is built from TRBV27 and TRBJ2-2, with TRBD1 identical over 8 bases. V shed 4 bases and J 4 bases; nucleotides not matched to a gene: 8. The germline V gene encodes CDR1 MNHEY and CDR2 SMNVEV (reference sequence). This CDR3 is 16 amino acids long. CDR3 DNA sequence: TGTGCCAGCAGTTCCAAGCAGGGGGCGGGCACCGGGGAGCTGTTTTTT. The encoded protein is CASSSKQGAGTGELFF.

This rearrangement joins TRBV5-4 to TRBJ2-7; 8 bases match TRBD1. Germline V gene data show CDR1 as SGHNT and CDR2 as YYREEE (reference sequence). CDR3 length: 13 residues. V lost 0 bases, J lost 7 bases, and 3 bases stayed unmatched. CDR3 coding DNA: TGTGCCAGCAGCTTGGACAGGGGGGTTGAGCAGTACTTC. Residues: CASSLDRGVEQYF.

The gene calls are TRBV11-3 and TRBJ2-5; unclear D gene. Germline V CDR1 and CDR2: SGHNT, YENEEA. The CDR3 totals 15 residues. V dropped 9 bases and J dropped 5 bases, with 22 bases sitting between them. DNA for the CDR3: TGTGCCAGAACCAGGTTCACTGAGAGAGAGGAGACCCAGTACTTC. This sequence encodes CARTRFTEREETQYF.

V gene TRBV4-1 combines with J gene TRBJ1-1; 8 bases match TRBD1. Germline CDR1 MGHRA, CDR2 YSYEKL. The CDR3 extends over 20 amino acids. The V and J ends lost 0 bases and 1 base, in that order; junction bases with no gene match: 16. This chain's CDR3 is CASSQERWPQGGQGNTEAFF. CDR3 DNA: TGCGCCAGCAGCCAAGAAAGATGGCCACAGGGGGGTCAGGGGAACACTGAAGCTTTCTTT.

By share of the sample, this clone is large. The chain recombines TRBV10-1 with TRBJ2-1, with 9 bases identical to TRBD1. The junction had 9 bases not matched to a gene; V was cut back by 6 bases and J by 9 bases. Germline CDR1 WNHNN, CDR2 SYGVQD (reference sequence). The CDR3 runs 14 residues. This CDR3 reads CASSMTGGIGEQFF. In DNA, the CDR3 is TGCGCCAGCAGCATGACAGGGGGGATCGGTGAGCAGTTCTTC.

The J gene is TRBJ2-5, the V gene TRBV9, with 9 bases identical to TRBD2. The J segment lost 2 bases and the V segment lost 4 bases, leaving 3 bases of the junction unmatched. The germline gives CDR1 SGDLS, CDR2 YYNGEE. The CDR3 is made up of 14 amino acids. The CDR3 region is CASSRSGSQETQYF. The DNA for the CDR3 is TGTGCCAGCAGCCGTAGCGGGAGTCAAGAGACCCAGTACTTC.

In its sample, this clone was seen a few times. The gene calls are TRBV7-2 and TRBJ1-1, with no clear D. Germline V gene sequence: CDR1 SGHTA, CDR2 FQGNSA. The CDR3 is 14 residues long. Trimming removed 4 bases from V and 5 bases from J, with 14 bases in between. The CDR3 region is CASSSLPDSTEAFF. CDR3 DNA: TGTGCCAGCAGCTCCCTCCCGGACTCTACTGAAGCTTTCTTT.

This chain uses TRBV15 with TRBJ1-1; D ambiguous. The CDR3 runs 15 residues. Trimming pared 3 bases from V and 2 bases from J, leaving 13 bases between. The germline V gene has CDR1 LNHNV and CDR2 YYDKDF (reference sequence). CDR3 DNA sequence: TGTGCCACCAGCAGGACCGACATTTATAACACTGAAGCTTTCTTT. It translates to CATSRTDIYNTEAFF.

The chain is built from TRBV6-5 and TRBJ2-3; 8 bases agree with TRBD2. After removal of 5 bases from V and 4 bases from J, the junction contained 5 bases not matched to a gene. The length of the CDR3 is 14 residues. Germline loops: CDR1 MNHEY, CDR2 SVGAGI. The CDR3 DNA reads TGTGCCAGCAGTCCGGGACTAGTATCAGATACGCAGTATTTT. Amino acid sequence: CASSPGLVSDTQYF.

The V and J genes are TRBV2 and TRBJ1-2; TRBD1 matches at 8 bases. Per the germline V gene, CDR1 is SNHLY and CDR2 is FYNNEI. The CDR3 runs 14 residues. With 2 bases clipped from V and 4 bases from J, the junction kept 3 bases outside the gene matches. The CDR3: CASSETGGAYGYTF. CDR3 in DNA: TGTGCCAGCAGTGAAACAGGGGGTGCCTATGGCTACACCTTC.

This chain uses TRBV10-1 with TRBJ2-4; D is perhaps TRBD2 (5 bases). The CDR3 is 16 amino acids. V gave up 8 bases and J gave up 0 bases, with 17 bases separating them. Germline values: CDR1 WNHNN, CDR2 SYGVQD (reference sequence). The CDR3 DNA reads TGCGCCAGCGGCCCGGAACAAGAGGGAGCCAAAAACATTCAGTACTTC. Amino acids: CASGPEQEGAKNIQYF.

V gene TRBV4-3 combines with J gene TRBJ1-2; D unresolved. Germline V gene data show CDR1 as LGHNA and CDR2 as YSLEER. CDR3 length equals 16 residues. V was trimmed by 0 bases and J by 4 bases, leaving 15 bases between them. CDR3 in amino acids: CASSQDFRGIGYGYTF. DNA of the CDR3: TGCGCCAGCAGCCAAGACTTCCGAGGGATCGGCTATGGCTACACCTTC.

The chain uses TRBV7-6 and TRBJ2-5, with D maybe TRBD2 (6 bases). The CDR3 covers 17 residues. V dropped 1 base and J dropped 1 base, with 16 bases sitting between them. The germline V gene encodes CDR1 SGHVS and CDR2 FNYEAQ. CDR3 amino acids: CASSLGSGGPPQETQYF. Written as DNA, the CDR3 is TGTGCCAGCAGCTTAGGCTCCGGGGGTCCGCCCCAAGAGACCCAGTACTTC.

The chain recombines TRBV5-8 with TRBJ1-6; 9 positions agree with TRBD1. The V gene's germline CDR1 is SGHTS and CDR2 YDEGEE. Trimming took 4 bases from V and 3 from J; bases not matched to a gene: 5. CDR3 length: 16 residues. The CDR3 region is CASSRGQGNYNSPLHF. The CDR3 nucleotides are TGTGCCAGCAGCCGGGGACAGGGTAACTATAATTCACCCCTCCACTTT.

V is TRBV9 and J is TRBJ1-6; D is perhaps TRBD1 (6 bases). Trimming took 5 bases from V and 7 from J, leaving 16 bases between them. This CDR3 has 15 residues. CDR1 and CDR2 from the germline V gene are SGDLS and YYNGEE. DNA for the CDR3: TGTGCCAGCAGTGGGGCCGGGGGGCCAAATTCACCCCTCCACTTT. As protein: CASSGAGGPNSPLHF. The full variable domain, its missing parts supplied by reference TRBV9 and TRBJ1-6, is DSGVTQTPKHLITATGQRVTLRCSPRSGDLSVYWYQQSLDQGLQFLIQYYNGEERAKGNILERFSAQQFPDLHSELNLSSLELGDSALYFCASSGAGGPNSPLHFGNGTRLTVT.

This clone was recorded only once. V is TRBV7-2 and J is TRBJ2-7; 7 bases are a match to TRBD1. This CDR3 is 13 amino acids long. Germline lookup yields CDR1 SGHTA and CDR2 FQGNSA. V shed 2 bases and J 4 bases; nucleotides not matched to a gene: 2. The CDR3 nucleotides read TGTGCCAGCAGCTTAAGGGGGCCGTACGAGCAGTACTTC. Amino acid sequence: CASSLRGPYEQYF.

Here the CDR3 reads CASSLVRGAEAFF. CDR3 nucleotide sequence: TGTGCCAGCAGCTTAGTACGCGGGGCTGAAGCTTTCTTT. V usage is TRBV11-3 and J usage is TRBJ1-1; D not certain. Trimming shortened V by 1 base and J by 6 bases, and 9 bases separated the two germline ends. This CDR3 contains 13 residues. Germline CDR1 SGHNT, CDR2 YENEEA.